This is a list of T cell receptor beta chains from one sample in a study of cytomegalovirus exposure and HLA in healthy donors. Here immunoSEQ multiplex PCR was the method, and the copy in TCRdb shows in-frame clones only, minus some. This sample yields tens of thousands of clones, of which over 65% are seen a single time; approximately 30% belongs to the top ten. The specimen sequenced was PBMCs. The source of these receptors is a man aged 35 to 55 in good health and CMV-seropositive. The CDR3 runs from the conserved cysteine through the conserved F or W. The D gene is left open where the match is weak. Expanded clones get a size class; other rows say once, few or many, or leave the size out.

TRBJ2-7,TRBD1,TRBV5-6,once,TGTGCCAGCAGGACAACAGGGGGCGAGCAGTACTTC,CASRTTGGEQYF
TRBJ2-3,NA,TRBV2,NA,TGTGCCAGCTCGGGGTCCGGTTTTCGTACGCAGTATTTT,CASSGSGFRTQYF
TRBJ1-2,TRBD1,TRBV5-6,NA,TGTGCCAGCAGCTTGGTACAGGGGAACTATGGCTACACCTTC,CASSLVQGNYGYTF
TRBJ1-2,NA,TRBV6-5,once,TGTGCCAGCAGTTGGGGGACTCCGGGTGGCTACACCTTC,CASSWGTPGGYTF
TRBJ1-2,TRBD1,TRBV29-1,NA,TGCAGCGTTCGAGGGACAGGGCGGTTTTATGGCTACACCTTC,CSVRGTGRFYGYTF
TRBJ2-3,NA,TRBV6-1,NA,TGTGCCAGCTCGCTAGAGACCGGCACAGATACGCAGTATTTT,CASSLETGTDTQYF
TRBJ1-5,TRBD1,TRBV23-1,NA,TGCGCCAGCAGTCAAACGGCGGGACAGTGTAGCTCAAATCAGCCCCAGCATTTT,CASSQTAGQCSSNQPQHF
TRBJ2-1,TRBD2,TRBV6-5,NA,TGTGCCAGCAGTTACTCAGGCGGGGGGGAAAATGAGCAGTTCTTC,CASSYSGGGENEQFF
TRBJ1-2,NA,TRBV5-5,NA,TGTGCCAGCAGCTTGGGGGTCTTAGGGGCTAACTATGGCTACACCTTC,CASSLGVLGANYGYTF
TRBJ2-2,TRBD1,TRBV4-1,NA,TGCGCCAGCAGCCTACGACAGGGGGAATACGGCGGGGAGCTGTTTTTT,CASSLRQGEYGGELFF
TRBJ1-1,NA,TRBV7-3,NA,TGTGCCAGCAGCCCCTATATGAGGGTTGAAGCTTTCTTT,CASSPYMRVEAFF
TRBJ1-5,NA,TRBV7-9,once,TGTGCCAGCAGCTTAGAGGGGTACGGCAATCAGCCCCAGCATTTT,CASSLEGYGNQPQHF
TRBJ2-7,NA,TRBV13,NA,TGTGCCAGCAGCTCGGGACACGGTCCCCTCCACGAGCAGTACTTC,CASSSGHGPLHEQYF
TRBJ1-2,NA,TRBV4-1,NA,TGCGCCAGCAGCCCAAGATACGGGGGAAGCTATGGCTACACCTTC,CASSPRYGGSYGYTF
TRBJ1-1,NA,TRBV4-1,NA,TGCGCCAGCAGCCAAGATCAGGGGCGCGGAGCTTTCTTT,CASSQDQGRGAFF
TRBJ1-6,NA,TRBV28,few,TGTGCCAGCAGTCCCCCTCGCGGGATTACGACCCTCCACTTT,CASSPPRGITTLHF
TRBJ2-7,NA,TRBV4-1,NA,TGCGCCAGCGGGGACACCAGTAACTACGAGCAGTACTTC,CASGDTSNYEQYF
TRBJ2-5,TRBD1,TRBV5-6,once,TGTGCCAGCAGCGTACAGGGGCAAGAGACCCAGTACTTC,CASSVQGQETQYF
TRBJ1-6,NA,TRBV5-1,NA,TGCGCCAGCAGCTTAGGGAGCTCCTATAATTCACCCCTCCACTTT,CASSLGSSYNSPLHF
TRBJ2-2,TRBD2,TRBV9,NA,TGTGCCAGCAGCGAAGGACTAGCGGGGACTTCGAACACCGGGGAGCTGTTTTTT,CASSEGLAGTSNTGELFF
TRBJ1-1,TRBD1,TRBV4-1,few,TGCGCCAGCAGCCCTTATGACAGGGCAAACACTGAAGCTTTCTTT,CASSPYDRANTEAFF
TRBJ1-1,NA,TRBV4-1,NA,TGCGCCAGCAGCCAAGATCCCGAGCTTGAAGCTTTCTTT,CASSQDPELEAFF
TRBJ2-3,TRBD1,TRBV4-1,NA,TGCGCCAGCAGCCAAGCCTTTCTGACAGGGGACGGGACAGATACGCAGTATTTT,CASSQAFLTGDGTDTQYF
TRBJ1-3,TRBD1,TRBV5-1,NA,TGCGCCAGCAGCACATGGACAGGGACCTCTGGAAACACCATATATTTT,CASSTWTGTSGNTIYF
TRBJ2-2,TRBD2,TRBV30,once,TGTGCCTGGAGTGCCCCGCGGGGGGGGCTCCCTACCGGGGAGCTGTTTTTT,CAWSAPRGGLPTGELFF
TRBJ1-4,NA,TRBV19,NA,TGTGCCAGTAGTGGCCTTTCCTCAACTAATGAAAAACTGTTTTTT,CASSGLSSTNEKLFF
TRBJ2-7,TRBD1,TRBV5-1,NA,TGCGCCAGCAAACTCGCGGGACAGGCCTACGAGCAGTACTTC,CASKLAGQAYEQYF
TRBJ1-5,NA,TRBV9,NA,TGTGCCAGCAGCAGACTCGACGGCCCAAATCAGCCCCAGCATTTT,CASSRLDGPNQPQHF
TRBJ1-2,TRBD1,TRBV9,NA,TGTGCCAGCAGCGTAGGACAGGGGCGTACTGGCTACACCTTC,CASSVGQGRTGYTF
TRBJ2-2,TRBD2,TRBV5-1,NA,TGCGCCAGCGAGGGACTAGCGGGGGGGACGAACACCGGGGAGCTGTTTTTT,CASEGLAGGTNTGELFF
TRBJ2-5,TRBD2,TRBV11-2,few,TGTGCCAGCAGCTTTAACAGCGGGGGCCAAGAGACCCAGTACTTC,CASSFNSGGQETQYF
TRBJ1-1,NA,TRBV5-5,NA,TGTGCCAGCAGTTTTACCGCAGGGATCGCCACTGAAGCTTTCTTT,CASSFTAGIATEAFF
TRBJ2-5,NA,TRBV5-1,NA,TGCGCCAGCAGCTTGGTGGCTGGGACTCAAGAGACCCAGTACTTC,CASSLVAGTQETQYF
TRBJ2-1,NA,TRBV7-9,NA,TGTGCCAGCAGCTCCGGACTCTACAATGAGCAGTTCTTC,CASSSGLYNEQFF
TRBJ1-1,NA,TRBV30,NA,TGTGCCTGGACCCGCGGCCTAGGAGGGGCTTTCTTT,CAWTRGLGGAFF